Each of the 5 T cell receptor beta chains below was sequenced from the same sample in a study of blood T cell repertoires in COVID-19. Libraries were prepared by immunoSEQ multiplex PCR; TCRdb keeps only in-frame clonotypes and omits some of them. This sample carries around 280,000 clones, around 91% of them seen once, and the ten largest clones take less than 2%. Sequenced sample: PBMCs or T cells enriched from blood (not recorded which). The receptors shown here come from a woman under 30 with acute COVID-19.

V and J are TRBV7-6 and TRBJ2-1; TRBD2 matches at 10 bases. The junction had 13 bases not matched to a gene; V was cut back by 8 bases and J by 12 bases. The CDR3 sequence is 14 residues long. In germline, CDR1 is SGHVS, CDR2 FNYEAQ. The CDR3: CASGPGLAKAAQFF. The CDR3 coding sequence is TGTGCCAGCGGACCGGGACTAGCGAAAGCGGCGCAGTTCTTC. The whole variable domain, remainder taken from reference TRBV7-6 and TRBJ2-1, is GAGVSQSPRYKVTKRGQDVALRCDPISGHVSLYWYRQALGQGPEFLTYFNYEAQQDKSGLPNDRFSAERPEGSISTLTIQRTEQRDSAMYRCASGPGLAKAAQFFGPGTRLTVL.

CDR3 in amino acids: CASSTGLLSTDTQYF. The CDR3 DNA sequence: TGTGCCAGTAGTACAGGACTGCTTAGCACAGATACGCAGTATTTT. V and J are TRBV19 and TRBJ2-3; D is possibly TRBD2 (5 bases). V gave up 4 bases and J gave up 0 bases, with 11 bases separating them. This CDR3 has 15 residues. Germline values: CDR1 LNHDA, CDR2 SQIVND (reference sequence).

Only one count was recorded for this clone. The V and J genes are TRBV6-6 and TRBJ2-7; 9 nucleotides align to TRBD1. CDR1 is MNHNY and CDR2 is SVGAGI in the germline V gene (reference sequence). Unmatched junction bases numbered 10, after V lost 6 bases and J lost 4 bases. The CDR3 has 15 residues. The CDR3 here is CASRQPGQGNYEQYF. CDR3 bases: TGTGCCAGCAGACAACCGGGACAGGGAAATTACGAGCAGTACTTC.

This clone was recorded a few times. The chain is built from TRBV6-6 and TRBJ2-1, with 7 bases aligning to TRBD2. V shed 2 bases and J 6 bases; nucleotides not matched to a gene: 4. This CDR3 has 14 residues. The germline gives CDR1 MNHNY, CDR2 SVGAGI (reference sequence). The CDR3 DNA reads TGTGCCAGCAGTTACGAGGGGACTACCAATGAGCAGTTCTTC. The encoded protein is CASSYEGTTNEQFF.

The rearrangement links TRBV7-3 to TRBJ2-2; 11 nucleotides agree with TRBD2. The CDR3 covers 16 residues. The V gene end was trimmed by 5 bases and the J gene end by 5 bases; junction bases not matched to a gene: 7. CDR1 is SGHTA and CDR2 is FQGTGA in the germline V gene. The CDR3: CASSPLAGVGTGELFF. The DNA of the CDR3 is TGTGCCAGCAGCCCACTAGCGGGAGTGGGGACCGGGGAGCTGTTTTTT.